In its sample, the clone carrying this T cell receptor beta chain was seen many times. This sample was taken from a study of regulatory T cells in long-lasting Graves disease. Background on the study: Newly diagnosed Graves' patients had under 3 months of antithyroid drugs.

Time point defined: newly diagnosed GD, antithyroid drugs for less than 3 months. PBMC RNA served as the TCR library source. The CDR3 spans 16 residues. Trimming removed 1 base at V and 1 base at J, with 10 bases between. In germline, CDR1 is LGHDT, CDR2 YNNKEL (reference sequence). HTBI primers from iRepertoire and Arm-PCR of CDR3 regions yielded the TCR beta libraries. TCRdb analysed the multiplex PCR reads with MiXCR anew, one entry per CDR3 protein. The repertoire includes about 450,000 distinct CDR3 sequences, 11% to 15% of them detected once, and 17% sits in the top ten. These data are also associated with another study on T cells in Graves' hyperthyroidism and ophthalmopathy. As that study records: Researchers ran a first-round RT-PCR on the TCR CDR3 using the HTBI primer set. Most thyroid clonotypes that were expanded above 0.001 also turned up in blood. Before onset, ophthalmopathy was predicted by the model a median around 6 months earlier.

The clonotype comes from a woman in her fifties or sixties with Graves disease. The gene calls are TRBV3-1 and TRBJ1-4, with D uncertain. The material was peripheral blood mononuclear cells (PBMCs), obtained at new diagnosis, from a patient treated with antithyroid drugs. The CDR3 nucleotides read TGTGCCAGCAGCCAAGGGACGTATGGAACTAATGAAAAACTGTTTTTT. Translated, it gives CASSQGTYGTNEKLFF. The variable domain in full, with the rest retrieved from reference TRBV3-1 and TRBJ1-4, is DTAVSQTPKYLVTQMGNDKSIKCEQNLGHDTMYWYKQDSKKFLKIMFSYNNKELIINETVPNRFSPKSPDKAHLNLHINSLELGDSAVYFCASSQGTYGTNEKLFFGSGTQLSVL.